This T cell receptor (beta chain) was profiled in a study of shared clonotypes between healthy human individuals. This table comes from immunoSEQ multiplex PCR, and its TCRdb copy is limited to in-frame clones, with some not included. The sample consists of around 480,000 clones, 60% to 80% of them appearing once. Germline assignment: CDR1 SGHDT and CDR2 YYEEEE. The CDR3 loop spans 14 amino acids. The material sequenced was PBMCs. This sequence joins TRBV5-6 and TRBJ2-5; 9 bases agree with TRBD2. The J call is doubtful: the DNA matches TRBJ2-7 better. The sequence was collected from a woman in her thirties or forties in good health. Some clones in this sample may be carry-over from other donors' samples. Here the CDR3 DNA reads TGTGCCAGCAGCTATAGCGGGAGCTCCTACGAGCAGTACTTC. This codes for CASSYSGSSYEQYF.